The 21 T cell receptor beta chains below come from one sample, sequenced in a study of blood T cell repertoires in COVID-19. The assay was immunoSEQ multiplex PCR, and TCRdb's table has in-frame clones only and misses some. The sample shows roughly 160,000 clones, over 80% of them seen only once. The sample taken for sequencing was peripheral blood. The origin of the receptors is a woman in her sixties or seventies with acute or convalescent COVID-19.

This clone has only a few counts. The V and J genes are TRBV28 and TRBJ1-4; TRBD1 agrees at 7 bases. V was pared by 6 bases and J by 4 bases, with 11 bases of the junction left unmatched. Germline CDR1 MDHEN, CDR2 SYDVKM. This CDR3 contains 16 residues. CDR3 bases: TGTGCCAGCAGCCTTAACAGAGGGGGCCTTAATGAAAAACTGTTTTTT. Amino acids: CASSLNRGGLNEKLFF.

The J gene is TRBJ1-1, the V gene TRBV7-3, with 7 nucleotides matching TRBD1. The germline gives CDR1 SGHTA, CDR2 FQGTGA. This CDR3 has 14 residues. Trimming at V came to 5 bases and at J to 6 bases, leaving 9 bases not matched to a gene. CDR3 DNA: TGTGCCAGCAGCACCAGACAGGGTCACGCTGAAGCTTTCTTT. It specifies CASSTRQGHAEAFF.

The chain combines TRBV7-3 with TRBJ2-1; 9 bases map to TRBD2. The CDR3 is 16 amino acids. With 5 bases clipped from V and 7 bases from J, the junction kept 12 bases outside the gene matches. Germline values: CDR1 SGHTA, CDR2 FQGTGA. DNA for the CDR3: TGTGCCAGCAGCCCCGGGGGGACTAGCCGGAAGAATGAGCAGTTCTTC. Encoded protein: CASSPGGTSRKNEQFF. The variable domain in full, with the rest retrieved from reference TRBV7-3 and TRBJ2-1, is GAGVSQTPSNKVTEKGKYVELRCDPISGHTALYWYRQSLGQGPEFLIYFQGTGAADDSGLPNDRFFAVRPEGSVSTLKIQRTERGDSAVYLCASSPGGTSRKNEQFFGPGTRLTVL.

The chain is built from TRBV5-1 and TRBJ2-3; D is unclear. Germline lookup yields CDR1 SGHRS and CDR2 YFSETQ. V was trimmed by 3 bases and J by 5 bases, leaving 7 bases between them. The CDR3 spans 12 residues. The CDR3 loop reads CASSSRKDTQYF. CDR3 DNA sequence: TGCGCCAGCAGCTCGAGAAAAGATACGCAGTATTTT. The full variable domain, rest sourced from reference TRBV5-1 and TRBJ2-3, is KAGVTQTPRYLIKTRGQQVTLSCSPISGHRSVSWYQQTPGQGLQFLFEYFSETQRNKGNFPGRFSGRQFSNSRSEMNVSTLELGDSALYLCASSSRKDTQYFGPGTRLTVL.

The chain combines TRBV2 with TRBJ2-5; possible D gene TRBD2, 5 bases. The CDR3 runs to 12 residues. In germline, CDR1 is SNHLY, CDR2 FYNNEI. The ends were cut back, 10 bases at V and 5 bases at J, with 14 bases in the middle. CDR3 coding DNA: TGTGCCATATCAAGGAGGCAGGAGACCCAGTACTTC. Amino acids: CAISRRQETQYF.

The chain recombines TRBV4-3 with TRBJ1-2, with 10 bases lining up with TRBD1. The J segment lost 4 bases and the V segment lost 0 bases, leaving 2 bases of the junction unmatched. This CDR3 spans 15 amino acids. Per the germline V gene, CDR1 is LGHNA and CDR2 is YSLEER. For the CDR3, the DNA is TGCGCCAGCAGCCAAGAAGGACAGGGGGTCTATGGCTACACCTTC. This codes for CASSQEGQGVYGYTF.

This chain connects TRBV4-3 to TRBJ2-2, with D possibly being TRBD1 (5 bases). CDR1 and CDR2 (germline): LGHNA, YSLEER. V was trimmed by 0 bases and J by 0 bases, leaving 14 bases between them. This CDR3 comprises 18 residues. CDR3 amino acids: CASSQESTGAANTGELFF. In DNA form, the CDR3 reads TGCGCCAGCAGCCAAGAGAGTACTGGGGCCGCGAACACCGGGGAGCTGTTTTTT.

This clone was counted a single time. This chain joins TRBV4-2 and TRBJ2-7, with 8 bases fitting TRBD1. Trimming removed 2 bases from V and 1 base from J; junction bases left unmatched: 16. Germline values: CDR1 LGHNA, CDR2 YNFKEQ. CDR3 size: 19 residues. The CDR3 reads CASSQFTKGGTGGSYEQYF. CDR3 DNA: TGTGCCAGCAGCCAATTCACAAAGGGTGGGACAGGAGGTTCCTACGAGCAGTACTTC.

This clone has only one observation. V and J are TRBV7-6 and TRBJ2-2; 10 nucleotides agree with TRBD1. V lost 5 bases and J lost 7; bases outside the gene matches: 7. The germline gives CDR1 SGHVS, CDR2 FNYEAQ. The CDR3 has 15 residues. DNA for the CDR3: TGTGCCAGCAGCCGACAGGGGGCCTTGAACGGGGAGCTGTTTTTT. Encoded protein: CASSRQGALNGELFF.

This sequence joins TRBV5-1 and TRBJ2-3, with D possibly being TRBD2 (6 bases). This CDR3 contains 14 residues. V dropped 7 bases and J dropped 0 bases, with 12 bases sitting between them. In germline, CDR1 is SGHRS, CDR2 YFSETQ. CDR3 protein: CASGGSSSTDTQYF. DNA for the CDR3: TGCGCCAGCGGAGGGTCTTCGAGCACAGATACGCAGTATTTT.

The CDR3 nucleotides read TGTGCCAGCAGTTCGGACAGGGGCAATCAGCCCCAGCATTTT. The encoded protein is CASSSDRGNQPQHF. This chain links TRBV6-2 or TRBV6-3 with TRBJ1-5; 8 bases align to TRBD1. Trimming took 4 bases from V and 2 from J; bases not matched to a gene: 1. In germline, CDR1 is MNHEY, CDR2 SVGEGT. The CDR3 contains 14 residues.

This rearrangement joins TRBV7-6 to TRBJ1-6; D is uncertain. This CDR3 spans 15 amino acids. In germline, CDR1 is SGHVS, CDR2 FNYEAQ. Trimming cost V 6 bases and J 0 bases, with 9 bases left between them. This chain's CDR3 is CASRQSRSYNSPLHF. The CDR3, as DNA: TGTGCCAGCAGACAGTCCCGCTCCTATAATTCACCCCTCCACTTT.

This rearrangement joins TRBV10-3 to TRBJ1-4, with D possibly TRBD1 on 5 matching bases. Per germline, CDR1 ENHRY and CDR2 SYGVKD. The CDR3 consists of 15 residues. Trimming took 3 bases from V and 6 from J, leaving 14 bases between them. CDR3 loop: CAISDRGREDEKLFF. CDR3 DNA: TGTGCCATCAGTGACAGAGGCAGGGAAGATGAAAAACTGTTTTTT.

This chain connects TRBV27 to TRBJ1-6; 7 nucleotides match TRBD1. Germline assignment: CDR1 MNHEY and CDR2 SMNVEV (reference sequence). The junction had 12 bases not matched to a gene; V was cut back by 4 bases and J by 0 bases. The CDR3 spans 19 residues. Here the CDR3 DNA reads TGTGCCAGCAGTTCCAATCGACAGGGTCCCAGCTCCTATAATTCACCCCTCCACTTT. Protein sequence: CASSSNRQGPSSYNSPLHF.

The chain is built from TRBV6-5 and TRBJ1-1; D not resolved. The CDR3 runs 13 residues. The V end lost 4 bases, the J end lost 0 bases, and 6 bases lay between the germline ends. CDR1 and CDR2 from the germline V gene are MNHEY and SVGAGI. DNA of the CDR3: TGTGCCAGCAGTTTACAGCTGAACACTGAAGCTTTCTTT. As protein: CASSLQLNTEAFF.

The rearrangement links TRBV28 to TRBJ1-3; D unresolved. V was cut by 3 bases and J by 0 bases, with 6 bases left in between. Germline CDR1 and CDR2: MDHEN and SYDVKM. This CDR3 is built from 14 residues. This CDR3 reads CASSFAVSGNTIYF. CDR3 nucleotides: TGTGCCAGCAGTTTCGCGGTCTCTGGAAACACCATATATTTT.

The chain uses TRBV2 and TRBJ2-1, with 8 bases lining up with TRBD1. This CDR3 has 14 residues. J gave up 13 bases and V 7 bases, and 15 bases lay outside the gene matches. The germline CDR1 and CDR2 sequences are SNHLY and FYNNEI. CDR3 amino acids: CASTWTGTSTGQFF. CDR3 DNA sequence: TGTGCCAGCACCTGGACAGGGACGTCGACTGGACAGTTCTTC.

The chain links TRBV5-6 to TRBJ1-2; unclear D gene. V shed 2 bases and J shed 4 bases, with 9 bases lying between them. Germline V CDR1 and CDR2: SGHDT, YYEEEE. This CDR3 region has 13 residues. CDR3 nucleotide sequence: TGTGCCAGCAGCTTTCGAGCGGGCTATGGCTACACCTTC. It codes for CASSFRAGYGYTF.

J is TRBJ2-1 and V is TRBV30; a possible D gene is TRBD1 (6 bases). CDR1 GTSNPN and CDR2 SVGIG come from the germline V gene (reference sequence). The V end lost 5 bases, the J end lost 0 bases, and 11 bases lay between the germline ends. The CDR3 extends over 14 amino acids. The CDR3 region is CAWDQGSSYNEQFF. As DNA, the CDR3 is TGTGCCTGGGACCAGGGGAGCTCCTACAATGAGCAGTTCTTC.

The chain employs TRBV24-1 and TRBJ2-2; 8 positions agree with TRBD1. The CDR3 loop spans 16 amino acids. Per germline, CDR1 KGHDR and CDR2 SFDVKD. Losses at the gene ends were 3 bases for V and 4 bases for J; bases not matched to a gene: 6. CDR3 sequence reads: CATSDGRTGPTGELFF. The CDR3 nucleotides read TGTGCCACCAGTGATGGACGGACAGGGCCCACCGGGGAGCTGTTTTTT.

V is TRBV27 and J is TRBJ1-5, with D perhaps TRBD1 (6 bases). The germline V gene encodes CDR1 MNHEY and CDR2 SMNVEV (reference sequence). The germline V and J ends were trimmed by 5 bases and 7 bases, with 18 bases remaining between them. The CDR3 is 15 residues long. The CDR3 spells CASSSFGTPLQPQHF. As DNA, the CDR3 is TGTGCCAGCAGTAGTTTCGGGACACCTCTGCAGCCCCAGCATTTT.